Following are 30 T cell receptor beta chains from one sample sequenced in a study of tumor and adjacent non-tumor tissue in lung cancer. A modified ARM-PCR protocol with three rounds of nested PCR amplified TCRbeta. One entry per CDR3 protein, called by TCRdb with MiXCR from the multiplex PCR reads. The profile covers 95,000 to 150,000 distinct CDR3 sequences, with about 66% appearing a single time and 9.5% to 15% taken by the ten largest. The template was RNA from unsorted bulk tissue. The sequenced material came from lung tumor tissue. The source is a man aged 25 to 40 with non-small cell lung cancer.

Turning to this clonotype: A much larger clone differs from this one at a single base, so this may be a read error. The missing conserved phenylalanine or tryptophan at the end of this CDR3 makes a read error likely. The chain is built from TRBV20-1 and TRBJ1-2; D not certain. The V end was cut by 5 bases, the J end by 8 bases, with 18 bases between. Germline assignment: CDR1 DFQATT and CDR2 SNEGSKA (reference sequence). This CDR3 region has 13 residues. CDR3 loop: CSADTGPSGGYTL. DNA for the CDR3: TGCAGTGCTGACACCGGGCCTTCAGGCGGCTACACCTTA.

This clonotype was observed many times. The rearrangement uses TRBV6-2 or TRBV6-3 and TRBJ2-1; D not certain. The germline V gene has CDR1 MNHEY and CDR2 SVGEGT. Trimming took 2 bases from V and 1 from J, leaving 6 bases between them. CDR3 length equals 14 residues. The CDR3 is CASSYEQSYNEQFF. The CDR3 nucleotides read TGTGCCAGCAGTTACGAGCAGTCCTACAATGAGCAGTTCTTC.

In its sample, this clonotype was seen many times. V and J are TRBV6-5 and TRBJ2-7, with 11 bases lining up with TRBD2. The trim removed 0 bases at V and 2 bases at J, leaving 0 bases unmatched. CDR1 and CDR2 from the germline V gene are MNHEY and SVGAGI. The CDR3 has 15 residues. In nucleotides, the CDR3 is TGTGCCAGCAGTTACTCGGGACTAGCGGCCTACGAGCAGTACTTC. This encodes CASSYSGLAAYEQYF.

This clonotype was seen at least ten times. The CDR3: CSVEDRDINYGYTF. The CDR3 nucleotides are TGCAGCGTTGAAGATCGTGACATCAACTATGGCTACACCTTC. The chain recombines TRBV29-1 with TRBJ1-2; D remains unclear. Germline assignment: CDR1 SQVTM and CDR2 ANQGSEA. Trimming removed 0 bases at V and 2 bases at J, with 10 bases between. This CDR3 has 14 amino acids.

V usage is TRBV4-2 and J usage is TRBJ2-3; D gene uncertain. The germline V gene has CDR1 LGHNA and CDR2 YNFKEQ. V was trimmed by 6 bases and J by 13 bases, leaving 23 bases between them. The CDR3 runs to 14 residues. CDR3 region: CASRAAVNTDMEYF. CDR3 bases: TGTGCCAGCAGGGCGGCGGTTAACACAGATATGGAGTATTTT.

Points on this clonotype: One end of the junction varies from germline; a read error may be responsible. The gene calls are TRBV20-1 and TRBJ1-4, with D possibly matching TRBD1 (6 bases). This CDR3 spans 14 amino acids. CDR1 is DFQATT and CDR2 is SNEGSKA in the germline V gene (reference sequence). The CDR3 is CSTREGPGAVKLFF. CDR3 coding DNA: TGCAGTACTAGAGAGGGACCAGGGGCGGTGAAACTGTTTTTT.

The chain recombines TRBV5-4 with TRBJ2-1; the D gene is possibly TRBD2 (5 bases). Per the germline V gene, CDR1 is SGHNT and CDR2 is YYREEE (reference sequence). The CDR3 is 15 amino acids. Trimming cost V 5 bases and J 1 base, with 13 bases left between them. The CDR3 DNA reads TGTGCCAGCAGTCGGGATAGCATGTCCTACAATGAGCAGTTCTTC. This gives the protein CASSRDSMSYNEQFF.

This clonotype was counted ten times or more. For the CDR3, the DNA is TGCGCCAGCAGCTTCGGACTAACGGACGGTTCACCCCTCCACTTT. Translation: CASSFGLTDGSPLHF. The chain links TRBV5-1 to TRBJ1-6, with D unclear. This CDR3 region has 15 residues. Trimming cost V 2 bases and J 9 bases, with 15 bases left between them. Germline CDR1 and CDR2: SGHRS and YFSETQ. Combining the CDR3 with reference TRBV5-1 and TRBJ1-6 gives the whole variable domain KAGVTQTPRYLIKTRGQQVTLSCSPISGHRSVSWYQQTPGQGLQFLFEYFSETQRNKGNFPGRFSGRQFSNSRSEMNVSTLELGDSALYLCASSFGLTDGSPLHFGNGTRLTVT.

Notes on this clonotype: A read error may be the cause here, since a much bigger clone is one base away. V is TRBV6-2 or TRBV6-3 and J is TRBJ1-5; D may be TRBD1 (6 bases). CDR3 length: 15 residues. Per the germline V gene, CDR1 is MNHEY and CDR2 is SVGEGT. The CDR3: CACRGRLYSNQPQHF. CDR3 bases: TGTGCCTGCAGGGGACGTCTTTATAGCAATCAGCCCCAGCATTTT.

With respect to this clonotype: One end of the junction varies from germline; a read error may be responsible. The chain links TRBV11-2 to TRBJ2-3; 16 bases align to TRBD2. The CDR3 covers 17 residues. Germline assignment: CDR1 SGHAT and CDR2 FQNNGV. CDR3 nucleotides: TGTGCCAGCAGCCCTGGGACTAGCGGGAGGGCACGAGATACGCACTATTTT. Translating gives CASSPGTSGRARDTHYF.

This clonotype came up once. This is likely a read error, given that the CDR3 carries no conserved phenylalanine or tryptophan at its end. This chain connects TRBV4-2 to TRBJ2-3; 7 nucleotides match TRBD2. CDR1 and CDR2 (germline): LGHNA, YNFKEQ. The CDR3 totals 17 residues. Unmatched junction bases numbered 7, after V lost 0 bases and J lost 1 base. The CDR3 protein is CASSQDRQRGRTDTQYL. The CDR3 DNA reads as TGTGCCAGCAGCCAAGATAGACAGCGGGGCCGCACAGATACGCAGTATTTA.

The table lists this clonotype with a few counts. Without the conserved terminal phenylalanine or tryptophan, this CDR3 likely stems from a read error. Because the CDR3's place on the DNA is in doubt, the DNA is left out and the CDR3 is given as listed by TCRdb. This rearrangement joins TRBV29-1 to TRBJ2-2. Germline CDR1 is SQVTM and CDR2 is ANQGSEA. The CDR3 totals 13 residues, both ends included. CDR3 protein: CSVEGVNTGELFI.

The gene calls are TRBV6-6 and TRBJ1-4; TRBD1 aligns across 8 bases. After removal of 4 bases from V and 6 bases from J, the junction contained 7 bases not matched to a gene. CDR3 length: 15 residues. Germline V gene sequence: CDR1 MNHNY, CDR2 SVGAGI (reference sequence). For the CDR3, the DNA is TGTGCCAGCAGTTTCCCCAGGGGGCGGGATGAAAAACTGTTTTTT. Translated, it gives CASSFPRGRDEKLFF.

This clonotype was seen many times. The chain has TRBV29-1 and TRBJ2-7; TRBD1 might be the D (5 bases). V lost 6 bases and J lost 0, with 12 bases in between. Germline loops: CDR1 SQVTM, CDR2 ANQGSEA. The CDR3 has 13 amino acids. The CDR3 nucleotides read TGCAGCGTCGCTGACAGCCGCTCCTACGAGCAGTACTTC. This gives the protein CSVADSRSYEQYF.

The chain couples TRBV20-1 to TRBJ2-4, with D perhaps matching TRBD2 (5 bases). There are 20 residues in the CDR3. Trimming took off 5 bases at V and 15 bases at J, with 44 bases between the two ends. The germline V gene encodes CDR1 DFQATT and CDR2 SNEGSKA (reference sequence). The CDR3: CSALLVGLTGSSVAKNTRYF. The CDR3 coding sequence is TGCAGTGCTCTCCTTGTTGGTTTAACGGGATCTTCCGTAGCCAAAAACACTCGGTACTTC.

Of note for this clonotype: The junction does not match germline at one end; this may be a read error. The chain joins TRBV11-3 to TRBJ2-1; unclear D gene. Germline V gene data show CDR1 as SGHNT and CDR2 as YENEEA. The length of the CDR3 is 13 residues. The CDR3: CASIPTPGDEQFF. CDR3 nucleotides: TGTGCTAGCATCCCCACACCTGGCGATGAGCAGTTCTTC.

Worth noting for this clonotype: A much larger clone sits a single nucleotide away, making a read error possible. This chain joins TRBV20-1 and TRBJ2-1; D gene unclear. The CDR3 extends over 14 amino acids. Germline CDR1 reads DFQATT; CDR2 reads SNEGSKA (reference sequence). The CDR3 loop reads CSAQDRSSYNEQSF. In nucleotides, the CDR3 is TGCAGTGCTCAAGACCGGAGCTCCTACAATGAGCAGTCCTTC.

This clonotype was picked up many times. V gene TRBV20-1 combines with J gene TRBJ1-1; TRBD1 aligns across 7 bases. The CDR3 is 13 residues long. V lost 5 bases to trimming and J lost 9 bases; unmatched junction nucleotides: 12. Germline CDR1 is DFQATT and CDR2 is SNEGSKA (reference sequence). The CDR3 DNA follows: TGCAGTGCTCCCAAGGGGGCGAAGGGTCAAGCTTTCTTT. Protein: CSAPKGAKGQAFF.

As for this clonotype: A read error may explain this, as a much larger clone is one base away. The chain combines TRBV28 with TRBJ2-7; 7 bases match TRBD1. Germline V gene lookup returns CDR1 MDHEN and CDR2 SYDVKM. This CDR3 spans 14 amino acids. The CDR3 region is CASRTTGSSYERYF. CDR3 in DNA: TGTGCCAGCAGAACGACAGGGAGCTCCTACGAGCGGTACTTC. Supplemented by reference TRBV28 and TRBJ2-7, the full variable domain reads DVKVTQSSRYLVKRTGEKVFLECVQDMDHENMFWYRQDPGLGLRLIYFSYDVKMKEKGDIPEGYSVSREKKERFSLILESASTNQTSMYLCASRTTGSSYERYFGPGTRLTVT.

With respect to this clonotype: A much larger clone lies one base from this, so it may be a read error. The CDR3 DNA reads as TGCAGTGCTAAGTACAGAAACACTGAAGCTTTCTTT. This encodes CSAKYRNTEAFF. The chain uses TRBV20-1 and TRBJ1-1; no definite D call. The length of the CDR3 is 12 residues. The V end was cut by 4 bases, the J end by 2 bases, with 8 bases between. From germline, CDR1 is DFQATT and CDR2 SNEGSKA (reference sequence).

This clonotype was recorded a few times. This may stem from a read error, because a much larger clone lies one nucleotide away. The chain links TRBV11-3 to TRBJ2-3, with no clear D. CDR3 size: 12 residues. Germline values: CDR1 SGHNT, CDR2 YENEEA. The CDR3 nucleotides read TGTGTCAGCAGCTTCGGCCCAAATACGCAGTATTTT. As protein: CVSSFGPNTQYF.

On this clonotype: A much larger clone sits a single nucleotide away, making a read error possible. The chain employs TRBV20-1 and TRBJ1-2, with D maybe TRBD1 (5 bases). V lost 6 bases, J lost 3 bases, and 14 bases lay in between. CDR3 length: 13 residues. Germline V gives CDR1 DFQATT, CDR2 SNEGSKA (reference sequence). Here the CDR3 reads CSATAGEDYGYTF. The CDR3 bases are TGCAGTGCGACGGCGGGGGAAGACTATGGCTACACCTTC.

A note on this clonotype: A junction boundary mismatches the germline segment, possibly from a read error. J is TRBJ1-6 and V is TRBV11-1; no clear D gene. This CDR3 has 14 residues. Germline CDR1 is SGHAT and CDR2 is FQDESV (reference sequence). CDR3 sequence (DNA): TGTGCCAGCAACGCCGACACCTATAATTCATCCCTCCACTTT. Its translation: CASNADTYNSSLHF.

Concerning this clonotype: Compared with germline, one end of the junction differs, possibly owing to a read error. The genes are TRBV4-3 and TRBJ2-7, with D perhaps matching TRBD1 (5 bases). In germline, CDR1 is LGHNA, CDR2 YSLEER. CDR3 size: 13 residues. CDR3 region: CAGSQKPGHEQYF. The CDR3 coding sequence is TGCGCCGGCAGCCAAAAGCCAGGGCACGAGCAGTACTTC.

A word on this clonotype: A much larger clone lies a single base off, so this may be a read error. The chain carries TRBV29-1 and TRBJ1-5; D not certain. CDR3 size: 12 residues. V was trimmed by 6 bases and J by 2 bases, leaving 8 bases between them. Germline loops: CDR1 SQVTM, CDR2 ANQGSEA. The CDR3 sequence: CSVRRGNQPQHF. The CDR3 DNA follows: TGCAGCGTGAGGAGGGGCAATCAGCCCCAGCATTTT. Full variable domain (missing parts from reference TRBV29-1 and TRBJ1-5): SAVISQKPSRDICQRGTSLTIQCQVDSQVTMMFWYRQQPGQSLTLIATANQGSEATYESGFVIDKFPISRPNLTFSTLTVSNMSPEDSSIYLCSVRRGNQPQHFGDGTRLSIL.

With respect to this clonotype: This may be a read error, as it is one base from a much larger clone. The CDR3 DNA reads TGCTGTGCTTCCGGGACAGCCCAAGAGACCCAGTACTTC. Protein sequence: CCASGTAQETQYF. The rearrangement links TRBV20-1 to TRBJ2-5; 7 positions match TRBD1. Germline CDR1 reads DFQATT; CDR2 reads SNEGSKA (reference sequence). The CDR3 runs 13 residues.

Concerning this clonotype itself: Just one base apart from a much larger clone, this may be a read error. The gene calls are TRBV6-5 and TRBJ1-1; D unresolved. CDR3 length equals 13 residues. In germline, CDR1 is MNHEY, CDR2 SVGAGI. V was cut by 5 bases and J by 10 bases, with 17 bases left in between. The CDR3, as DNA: TGTGCCAGCAGTCGCTGGGAGGGTCGATCAGCTTTCTTT. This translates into CASSRWEGRSAFF.

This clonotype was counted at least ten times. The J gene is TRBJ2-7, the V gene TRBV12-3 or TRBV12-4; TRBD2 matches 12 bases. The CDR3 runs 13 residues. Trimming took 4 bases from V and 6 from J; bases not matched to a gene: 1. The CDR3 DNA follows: TGTGCCAGCAGTTGGGGACTAGCGGGCGAGCAGTACTTC. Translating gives CASSWGLAGEQYF.

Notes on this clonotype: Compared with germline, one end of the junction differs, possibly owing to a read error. This chain's CDR3 is CASSLSTDTHYF. In DNA, the CDR3 is TGTGCCAGCAGCTTATCCACAGATACGCATTATTTT. V and J are TRBV13 and TRBJ2-3; D unresolved. CDR1 and CDR2 from the germline V gene are PRHDT and FYEKMQ (reference sequence). The length of the CDR3 is 12 residues.

The CDR3 here is CSARGLRGQPYEQYF. Here the CDR3 DNA reads TGCAGTGCTAGAGGTCTCAGAGGGCAGCCCTACGAGCAGTACTTC. V and J are TRBV20-1 and TRBJ2-7; tentative D call: TRBD2 (5 bases). Between the trimmed V and J ends, which lost 1 base and 2 bases, there was a span of 15 bases. This CDR3 is built from 15 residues. Per germline, CDR1 DFQATT and CDR2 SNEGSKA (reference sequence).